The next 23 T cell receptor beta chains were all read from a single sample in a study of cytomegalovirus exposure and HLA in healthy donors. Clones were read by immunoSEQ multiplex PCR, and TCRdb kept only the in-frame ones, dropping some. Among approximately 100,000 clones listed, around 89% were seen once. The specimen was PBMCs. These receptors came from a woman under 30 in good health and CMV-seropositive.

The gene calls are TRBV4-2 and TRBJ1-1; possible D gene TRBD1, 6 bases. Germline values: CDR1 LGHNA, CDR2 YNFKEQ. The length of the CDR3 is 15 residues. With 6 bases removed from V and 4 bases from J, the gap between germline ends came to 18 bases. Here the CDR3 DNA reads TGTGCCAGCAGGAGAATGGGGGCAGGGAGCACTGAAGCTTTCTTT. It yields the protein CASRRMGAGSTEAFF.

This CDR3 reads CASSDRDRNTEAFF. The CDR3 nucleotides read TGTGCCAGCAGCGACCGGGACAGGAACACTGAAGCTTTCTTT. The J gene is TRBJ1-1, the V gene TRBV5-4; the match to TRBD1 covers 7 bases. The CDR3 sequence is 14 residues long. Germline CDR1 is SGHNT and CDR2 is YYREEE (reference sequence). V was pared by 4 bases and J by 1 base, with 4 bases of the junction left unmatched.

The gene calls are TRBV6-4 and TRBJ2-1; 7 bases align to TRBD1. V shed 3 bases and J 5 bases; nucleotides not matched to a gene: 1. Germline CDR1 and CDR2: MRHNA and SNTAGT. This CDR3 is built from 13 residues. The CDR3 bases are TGTGCCAGCAGTGAGGGACAGAACAATGAGCAGTTCTTC. It translates to CASSEGQNNEQFF.

The chain uses TRBV27 and TRBJ1-1, with 8 bases that match TRBD1. Trimming cost V 4 bases and J 6 bases; bases outside gene matches: 13. The CDR3 length is 16 residues. Germline-derived CDR1 and CDR2 are MNHEY and SMNVEV (reference sequence). The DNA for the CDR3 is TGTGCCAGCAGTTCCCGCCCTGACAGGGGAGAGGCTGAAGCTTTCTTT. This encodes CASSSRPDRGEAEAFF.

The gene calls are TRBV27 and TRBJ2-1; D is unresolved. The germline V and J ends were trimmed by 6 bases and 0 bases, with 15 bases remaining between them. The CDR3 spans 16 residues. Germline V CDR1 and CDR2: MNHEY, SMNVEV (reference sequence). CDR3 loop: CASRPRQSSSYNEQFF. The CDR3 coding sequence is TGTGCCAGCAGGCCTAGGCAGTCGAGCTCCTACAATGAGCAGTTCTTC.

The chain links TRBV25-1 to TRBJ2-2; 7 nucleotides match TRBD1. The V segment lost 7 bases and the J segment 7 bases; nucleotides outside the gene matches: 3. This CDR3 is built from 12 residues. Germline V lookup: CDR1 MGHDK, CDR2 SYGVNS. In DNA, the CDR3 is TGTGCCAGCAACACAGGGGTCGGGGAGCTGTTTTTT. Its translation is CASNTGVGELFF.

The V and J genes are TRBV2 and TRBJ1-2, with D unresolved. With 10 bases removed from V and 8 bases from J, the gap between germline ends came to 17 bases. The length of the CDR3 is 12 residues. CDR1 is SNHLY and CDR2 is FYNNEI in the germline V gene. CDR3 in amino acids: CATPSPAGGYTF. In DNA, the CDR3 is TGTGCCACCCCAAGTCCCGCGGGAGGCTACACCTTC.

The chain couples TRBV5-6 to TRBJ1-2; D unresolved. Germline lookup yields CDR1 SGHDT and CDR2 YYEEEE. V was trimmed by 3 bases and J by 4 bases, leaving 7 bases between them. The length of the CDR3 is 12 residues. CDR3 sequence (DNA): TGTGCCAGCAGCTCCGGGGTCTATGGCTACACCTTC. Translated: CASSSGVYGYTF. Filled out from reference TRBV5-6 and TRBJ1-2, the complete variable domain reads DAGVTQSPTHLIKTRGQQVTLRCSPKSGHDTVSWYQQALGQGPQFIFQYYEEEERQRGNFPDRFSGHQFPNYSSELNVNALLLGDSALYLCASSSGVYGYTFGSGTRLTVV.

V and J are TRBV7-9 and TRBJ2-5; D is uncertain. CDR3 length equals 13 residues. The germline V gene has CDR1 SEHNR and CDR2 FQNEAQ (reference sequence). Trimming left V 5 bases short and J 2 bases short, with 9 bases between. The CDR3 region has the DNA TGTGCCAGCAGCATGGGCCGGCAAGAGACCCAGTACTTC. Protein sequence: CASSMGRQETQYF.

This rearrangement joins TRBV19 to TRBJ1-1, with 7 bases matching TRBD1. The CDR3 contains 14 residues. Germline lookup yields CDR1 LNHDA and CDR2 SQIVND (reference sequence). The junction had 8 bases not matched to a gene; V was cut back by 3 bases and J by 7 bases. DNA of the CDR3: TGTGCCAGTAGTATGTCAGGGGGTCAAAATGAAGCTTTCTTT. It encodes CASSMSGGQNEAFF.

The chain employs TRBV14 and TRBJ2-5, with TRBD2 matching over 12 bases. Germline V gene sequence: CDR1 SGHDN, CDR2 FVKESK. V was pared by 4 bases and J by 2 bases, with 2 bases of the junction left unmatched. The CDR3 has 15 amino acids. For the CDR3, the DNA is TGTGCCAGCAGCCGACTAGCGGGGGAACAAGAGACCCAGTACTTC. This translates into CASSRLAGEQETQYF.

The chain couples TRBV6-4 to TRBJ2-3, with TRBD2 matching 9 bases. V was clipped by 4 bases and J by 4 bases; unmatched bases: 6. Per germline, CDR1 MRHNA and CDR2 SNTAGT. The CDR3 has 15 amino acids. Here the CDR3 reads CASSVASGASDTQYF. Here the CDR3 DNA reads TGTGCCAGCAGTGTGGCTAGCGGGGCGTCAGATACGCAGTATTTT.

This chain uses TRBV6-5 with TRBJ2-2; D may be TRBD1 (7 bases). Trimming removed 8 bases at V and 4 bases at J, with 17 bases between. This CDR3 region has 15 residues. In germline, CDR1 is MNHEY, CDR2 SVGAGI. The chain's CDR3 is CASGQGGRSTGELFF. CDR3 DNA sequence: TGTGCCAGCGGTCAGGGGGGCCGGTCCACCGGGGAGCTGTTTTTT.

The chain joins TRBV29-1 to TRBJ2-2, with TRBD1 identical over 7 bases. The CDR3 is 15 residues long. V gave up 6 bases and J gave up 0 bases; unmatched junction bases: 7. Germline V CDR1 and CDR2: SQVTM, ANQGSEA. CDR3 nucleotide sequence: TGCAGCGTATTCCTAGGGACAGCGAACACCGGGGAGCTGTTTTTT. Encoded protein: CSVFLGTANTGELFF.

This clone was counted only a few times. CDR3 nucleotide sequence: TGTGCCAGCAGCTTAAGAGGCGGGGCGAACACCGGGGAGCTGTTTTTT. Residues: CASSLRGGANTGELFF. This chain joins TRBV7-9 and TRBJ2-2; tentative D call: TRBD2 (6 bases). The V end was cut by 2 bases, the J end by 0 bases, with 10 bases between. This CDR3 is 16 amino acids long. Germline CDR1 is SEHNR and CDR2 is FQNEAQ (reference sequence).

V gene TRBV29-1 combines with J gene TRBJ1-2; TRBD1 aligns across 8 bases. CDR3 size: 14 residues. With 6 bases clipped from V and 3 bases from J, the junction kept 9 bases outside the gene matches. CDR1 is SQVTM, CDR2 ANQGSEA, per germline. As DNA, the CDR3 is TGCAGCGTCCCGGACAGGGCCCACGACTATGGCTACACCTTC. This encodes CSVPDRAHDYGYTF.

The chain links TRBV5-1 to TRBJ2-5; tentative D call: TRBD1 (5 bases). From germline, CDR1 is SGHRS and CDR2 YFSETQ. V lost 5 bases, J lost 6 bases, and 14 bases lay in between. The CDR3 sequence is 13 residues long. This chain's CDR3 is CASSREGAKTQYF. The CDR3 nucleotides read TGCGCCAGCAGTAGGGAAGGGGCGAAGACCCAGTACTTC.

The chain recombines TRBV15 with TRBJ1-3; D is ambiguous. The CDR3 has 16 residues. Germline CDR1 and CDR2: LNHNV and YYDKDF (reference sequence). Deletions cut 0 bases from V and 1 base from J, with 10 bases between. Here the CDR3 DNA reads TGTGCCACCAGCAGAGACGGGAACCCTTCTGGAAACACCATATATTTT. Protein sequence: CATSRDGNPSGNTIYF.

The genes are TRBV5-4 and TRBJ2-1; 8 positions agree with TRBD2. The germline CDR1 and CDR2 sequences are SGHNT and YYREEE (reference sequence). V was pared by 2 bases and J by 7 bases, with 11 bases of the junction left unmatched. The CDR3 extends over 16 amino acids. The CDR3: CASSLLAGRSKNEQFF. DNA of the CDR3: TGTGCCAGCAGCTTATTAGCGGGGCGGTCCAAGAATGAGCAGTTCTTC.

The chain links TRBV28 to TRBJ1-5; 8 bases fit TRBD1. Germline-derived CDR1 and CDR2 are MDHEN and SYDVKM. The V gene end was trimmed by 2 bases and the J gene end by 0 bases; junction bases not matched to a gene: 6. CDR3 length: 17 amino acids. CDR3 sequence: CASSLRDRQYSNQPQHF. Here the CDR3 DNA reads TGTGCCAGCAGTTTACGGGACAGGCAATATAGCAATCAGCCCCAGCATTTT.

The gene calls are TRBV2 and TRBJ2-1; D possibly corresponds to TRBD1 (5 bases). Germline CDR1 is SNHLY and CDR2 is FYNNEI. This CDR3 contains 12 residues. Trimming shortened V by 7 bases and J by 7 bases, and 11 bases separated the two germline ends. DNA of the CDR3: TGTGCCAGCATCAGGGAAGGGAATGAGCAGTTCTTC. Protein sequence: CASIREGNEQFF.

Only one count was recorded for this clone. This sequence joins TRBV19 and TRBJ1-2; 8 positions match TRBD1. This CDR3 spans 16 amino acids. V lost 5 bases and J lost 1; bases outside the gene matches: 9. Germline V CDR1 and CDR2: LNHDA, SQIVND (reference sequence). In DNA, the CDR3 is TGTGCCAGTAGTTTTTCTCCTGGACAGGGTAACTATGGCTACACCTTC. Translation gives CASSFSPGQGNYGYTF.

The chain combines TRBV6-1 with TRBJ1-3; 7 bases agree with TRBD1. The CDR3 totals 15 residues. Germline values: CDR1 MNHNS, CDR2 SASEGT. After removal of 5 bases from V and 1 base from J, the junction contained 5 bases not matched to a gene. This chain's CDR3 is CASSLTGQSGNTIYF. The CDR3 DNA reads TGTGCCAGCAGTCTCACGGGACAGTCTGGAAACACCATATATTTT.